Below, 11 T cell receptor beta chains from the same sample are listed, as sequenced in a study of Tregs in tolerant kidney transplant recipients. Using immunoSEQ multiplex PCR, the repertoire was profiled, and TCRdb retains in-frame clones only, with some absent. The sample totals roughly 50,000 clones. Material: CD4+ T cells from blood, obtained before the transplant. The receptor set was obtained from a human donor who received a combined kidney and bone marrow transplant.

CDR3 bases read: TGCAGTGCTAGAGATCTGGCGGGGGACGGC. Protein: CSARDLAGDG. The whole CDR3 protein reads CSARDLAGDGYTF. The V call is TRBV20-1, the J call TRBJ1-2; tentatively, D is TRBD1 (5 bases). The read stops 3 residues short of the end of the CDR3; the missing end is completed from the germline J gene. Looked up from germline, CDR1 is DFQATT and CDR2 is SNEGSKA (reference sequence). The CDR3 runs 13 residues.

Remarks on this clone: With the read ending 3 residues before the CDR3 end, the germline J gene is used to fill in that end. V gene TRBV5-1 combines with J gene TRBJ2-2; 13 bases are shared with TRBD2. The CDR3 covers 16 residues. Unmatched junction bases numbered 2, after V lost 0 bases and J lost 6 bases. Germline lookup yields CDR1 SGHRS and CDR2 YFSETQ. The sequenced part of the CDR3 DNA is TGCGCCAGCAGCTTGGGACTAGCGGGAGGCGCCGGGGAG. Encoded protein: CASSLGLAGGAGE. The CDR3 in full is CASSLGLAGGAGELFF.

A note on this clone: Read coverage stops 3 residues before the CDR3 terminus; the germline J gene supplies the remainder. The V and J genes are TRBV20-1 and TRBJ2-5; maybe TRBD1 (6 bases). Trimming pared 3 bases from V and 0 bases from J, leaving 14 bases between. CDR1 DFQATT and CDR2 SNEGSKA come from the germline V gene (reference sequence). The CDR3 contains 15 residues. The CDR3 reads CSARLPGHYQETQYF. CDR3 DNA, as far as it was read: TGCAGTGCTAGGTTGCCGGGACATTACCAAGAGACC.

A note on this clone: Coverage ceases 3 residues before the CDR3 finishes, and the germline J gene fills in the end. This chain connects TRBV7-2 to TRBJ1-4; TRBD1 might be the D (6 bases). CDR3 length: 15 residues. The germline gives CDR1 SGHTA, CDR2 FQGNSA. V lost 1 base, J lost 5 bases, and 11 bases lay in between. The CDR3 region is CASSLGQGMNEKLFF. The part of the CDR3 DNA that was read is TGTGCCAGCAGCTTAGGTCAGGGGATGAATGAAAAA.

For this clone: The read stops 3 residues short of the end of the CDR3; the missing end is completed from the germline J gene. The rearrangement joins TRBV5-1 to TRBJ1-6; TRBD1 matches at 8 bases. Germline V gene sequence: CDR1 SGHRS, CDR2 YFSETQ. The CDR3 has 14 amino acids. The V and J ends lost 0 bases and 8 bases, in that order; junction bases with no gene match: 1. The covered CDR3 bases are TGCGCCAGCAGCTTGGGGACAGGGCATTCACCC. It codes for CASSLGTGHSP. The CDR3, in full, reads CASSLGTGHSPLHF.

The CDR3 DNA, read in part, is TGTGCCAGCAGCTTAGCTGGGGGCGGGACGGCCTATGGC. Its protein is CASSLAGGGTAYG. The CDR3 in full is CASSLAGGGTAYGYTF. This chain uses TRBV7-8 with TRBJ1-2; tentative D call: TRBD1 (6 bases). The read is 3 residues too short to cover the CDR3 end, so that end is filled in from the germline J gene. Trimming took 0 bases from V and 4 from J, leaving 15 bases between them. Germline V gene data show CDR1 as SGHVS and CDR2 as FQNEAQ. The CDR3 covers 16 residues.

Points on this clone: The read falls 3 residues short of the CDR3 end, and the missing part is taken from the germline J gene. This sequence joins TRBV7-8 and TRBJ1-3, with 8 nucleotides matching TRBD1. CDR3 length equals 15 residues. V lost 5 bases to trimming and J lost 4 bases; unmatched junction nucleotides: 7. CDR1 and CDR2 from the germline V gene are SGHVS and FQNEAQ. The sequenced part of the CDR3 DNA is TGTGCCAGCAGCAAGACAGGGGATTGGGGAAACACC. Amino acids: CASSKTGDWGNT. The whole CDR3 region reads CASSKTGDWGNTIYF.

Of note for this clone: The CDR3 is cut off 3 residues early in the read; its end comes from the germline J gene. V gene TRBV7-9 combines with J gene TRBJ2-7; D is ambiguous. Germline CDR1 and CDR2: SEHNR and FQNEAQ (reference sequence). The CDR3 consists of 12 residues. Trimming shortened V by 3 bases and J by 2 bases, and 5 bases separated the two germline ends. The CDR3 reads CASSFSAYEQYF. The CDR3 bases that were read are TGTGCCAGCAGCTTCTCAGCCTACGAG.

CDR3 protein: CASSQGQGIVSGYTF. Partial CDR3 DNA: TGTGCCAGCAGCCAGGGACAGGGTATCGTGAGTGGC. The chain recombines TRBV6-2 or TRBV6-3 with TRBJ1-2; the match to TRBD1 covers 9 bases. The CDR3 goes on 3 residues after the read ends, and that part is filled in from the germline J gene. This CDR3 is built from 15 residues. The V gene's germline CDR1 is MNHEY and CDR2 SVGEGT. V lost 6 bases and J lost 7; bases outside the gene matches: 12.

Regarding this clone: The read ends 3 residues shy of where the CDR3 ends; the end is completed using the germline J gene. J is TRBJ1-5 and V is TRBV19, with a possible D match to TRBD1 (5 bases). The CDR3 consists of 16 residues. Germline V gene data show CDR1 as LNHDA and CDR2 as SQIVND (reference sequence). V was cut by 5 bases and J by 3 bases, with 17 bases left in between. Incomplete CDR3 DNA: TGTGCCAGTAGTGGATACAGGTATTTTACCAATCAGCCC. Its translation: CASSGYRYFTNQP. The full CDR3 sequence reads CASSGYRYFTNQPQHF. Full variable domain (outside the CDR3, taken from reference TRBV19 and TRBJ1-5): DGGITQSPKYLFRKEGQNVTLSCEQNLNHDAMYWYRQDPGQGLRLIYYSQIVNDFQKGDIAEGYSVSREKKESFPLTVTSAQKNPTAFYLCASSGYRYFTNQPQHFGDGTRLSIL.

A note on this clone: The read terminates 3 residues ahead of where the CDR3 ends, so the germline J gene completes it. V and J are TRBV20-1 and TRBJ2-1, with 8 bases lining up with TRBD2. Unmatched junction bases numbered 4, after V lost 3 bases and J lost 0 bases. CDR3 size: 15 residues. Germline CDR1 and CDR2: DFQATT and SNEGSKA (reference sequence). The sequenced part of the CDR3 DNA is TGCAGTGCTAGGGGGGGGACTAGCTCCTACAATGAG. Its translation: CSARGGTSSYNE. The full CDR3 protein reads CSARGGTSSYNEQFF.